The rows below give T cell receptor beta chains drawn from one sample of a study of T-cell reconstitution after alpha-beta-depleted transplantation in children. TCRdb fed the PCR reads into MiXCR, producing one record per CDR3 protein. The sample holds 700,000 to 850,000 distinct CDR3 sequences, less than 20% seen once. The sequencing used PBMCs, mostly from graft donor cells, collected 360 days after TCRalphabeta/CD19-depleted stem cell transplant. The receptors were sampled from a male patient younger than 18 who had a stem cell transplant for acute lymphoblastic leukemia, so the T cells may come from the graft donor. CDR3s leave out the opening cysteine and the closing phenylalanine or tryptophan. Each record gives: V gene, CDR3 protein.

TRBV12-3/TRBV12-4	ASSPGTSGGPYNEQF
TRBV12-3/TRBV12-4	ASSLRGGHYEQY
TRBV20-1	SAPTSGSRYEQY
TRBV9	ASSVSRNIWNEQF
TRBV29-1	SVQVVSYEQY
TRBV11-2	ASSLDPGGAGETQY
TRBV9	ASSGTGIYNSPLH
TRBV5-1	ASSLSSRGSSDTQY
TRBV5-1	ASSLVGRVASGNTIY
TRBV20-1	SARDWAHGADTQY
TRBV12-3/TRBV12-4	ASSQSGRGFNEQF
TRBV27	ASSLLGGRWETQY